This T cell receptor (beta chain) was sequenced during a study of blood T cell repertoires in COVID-19. Study context: Samples of COVID-19 (acute and convalescent) were obtained from the United States, Italy and Spain. Sample material is recorded as cDNA or gDNA derived from T cells, B-cell-depleted T cells, or PBMCs.

As handled by the study authors: Amplification of reference gene primers was used by the study to estimate nucleated cell counts. Assay: immunoSEQ multiplex PCR; the TCRdb copy retains only in-frame clones and omits some. V and J calls and clone size are as listed in that table; D and trimming were resolved from the DNA. Here the sample spans over 130,000 clones, 76% being singletons. The CDR3 consists of 17 residues. Germline CDR1 LNHDA, CDR2 SQIVND (reference sequence). V lost 6 bases and J lost 0; bases outside the gene matches: 9. The sample taken for sequencing was peripheral blood. The clonotype was recovered from a woman older than 75 with active or convalescent COVID-19. V gene TRBV19 combines with J gene TRBJ1-1, with TRBD1 identical over 11 bases. For the CDR3, the DNA is TGTGCCAGTAGATATACCCGGACAGGGGGCATGAACACTGAAGCTTTCTTT. This encodes CASRYTRTGGMNTEAFF.